This T cell receptor (beta chain) was sequenced in a study of identical twins. Findings of the study overall: The presence of invariant MAIT and iNKT cells could partly confound analyses of zero-insertion sequences. Abundant beta clonotypes from cord blood had fewer insertions, unlike memory repertoires, which showed none. Beta out-of-frame sequences displayed a weaker excess of sharing between twins. Twin-shared out-of-frame alpha sequences were enriched for low generation probability.

From germline, CDR1 is SGHDN and CDR2 FVKESK. The CDR3 has 15 residues. Trimming removed 0 bases from V and 7 bases from J; junction bases left unmatched: 5. TCRdb passed the 5' RACE reads through MiXCR, listing each CDR3 protein once. The repertoire includes about 260,000 distinct CDR3 sequences, approximately 7% of them detected once, and 3.5% to 4% sits in the top ten. This clonotype was detected a few times. Its specificity is unknown. The data were also submitted as part of a second study, on yellow fever vaccine responses in identical twins.

This chain links TRBV14 with TRBJ2-5; 10 nucleotides align to TRBD2. The sequence derives from a woman younger than 35 in good health. Sequences were obtained from memory (CD45RO+) T cells sorted from blood. The CDR3 DNA is TGTGCCAGCAGCCAAGATTGGGCTAGCGGGGGGACCCAGTACTTC. Protein sequence: CASSQDWASGGTQYF. Drawing the rest from reference TRBV14 and TRBJ2-5, the complete variable domain is EAGVTQFPSHSVIEKGQTVTLRCDPISGHDNLYWYRRVMGKEIKFLLHFVKESKQDESGMPNNRFLAERTGGTYSTLKVQPAELEDSGVYFCASSQDWASGGTQYFGPGTRLLVL.